This TCR beta chain is drawn from a study of blood T cell repertoires in COVID-19. Study background: Donors in the United States, Italy and Spain gave samples during acute or convalescent COVID-19.

CDR1 KGHSH and CDR2 LQKENI come from the germline V gene. CDR3 length: 16 residues. V lost 1 base, J lost 0 bases, and 13 bases lay in between. Assignments of participants to cohorts depended upon their own reported clinical history. Original methodology: The assay estimated nucleated cells by amplifying reference gene primers. This table comes from immunoSEQ multiplex PCR, and its TCRdb copy is limited to in-frame clones, with some not included. V and J calls and clone size are copied from that table; D and trimming were computed from the DNA. The sample holds around 250,000 clones; 85% to 90% are singletons and the top ten take roughly 3.9%.

This sequence joins TRBV18 and TRBJ2-7; D unresolved. This TCR was recovered from a woman younger than 45 with acute COVID-19. The sample comprised PBMCs or T cells enriched from blood (not recorded which). The CDR3, as DNA: TGTGCCAGCTCACCACTTGCCAATCCTACCTCCTACGAGCAGTACTTC. Protein sequence: CASSPLANPTSYEQYF.